This TCR beta chain was identified during a study of OX40 agonist ivuxolimab in advanced cancers. Study at large: The diagnoses of dose-escalation patients were hepatocellular carcinoma, melanoma, renal cell or head and neck cancer. With a range of roughly 23 to 79, age averaged approximately 64 years, and roughly 80% were male. Three patients showed partial responses: one hepatocellular carcinoma and two cutaneous melanoma cases. Study-level findings and limits: CD4+ and CD8+ blood T cells expanded clonally by week 6 at 0.1 to 3.0 mg/kg.

CDR3 length: 12 residues. CDR1 is MDHEN and CDR2 is SYDVKM in the germline V gene. Trimming cost V 3 bases and J 4 bases, with 6 bases left between them. This clone was observed a few times. Its antigen is not identified. Produced via immunoSEQ multiplex PCR; TCRdb's table is partial and in-frame only. The table has around 57,000 clones, roughly 84% seen once. Sequencing was performed on CD4+ or CD8+ T cells sorted from blood, taken in a trial of the OX40 agonist ivuxolimab. The chain links TRBV28 to TRBJ1-1, with unresolved D. The clonotype was recovered from an adult with an advanced solid tumor such as melanoma, head and neck, liver or kidney cancer. The CDR3 sequence is CASSFEGTEAFF. DNA of the CDR3: TGTGCCAGCAGTTTCGAGGGCACTGAAGCTTTCTTT. Variable domain in full (rest from reference TRBV28 and TRBJ1-1): DVKVTQSSRYLVKRTGEKVFLECVQDMDHENMFWYRQDPGLGLRLIYFSYDVKMKEKGDIPEGYSVSREKKERFSLILESASTNQTSMYLCASSFEGTEAFFGQGTRLTVV.